This TCR beta chain was profiled in a study of blood T cell repertoires in COVID-19. This clone was detected only once. Original processing methods: Estimation of nucleated cell counts relied on the amplification of reference gene primers. Generated by immunoSEQ multiplex PCR, the TCRdb table keeps only in-frame clones and is missing some. V and J calls and clone size are those listed in that table; D and trimming were worked out from the DNA. The table includes 150,000 to 200,000 clones, 85% to 95% detected once. Sample: peripheral blood. This clonotype was sampled from a woman aged 60-75 years with COVID-19, enrolled during active disease.

As DNA, the CDR3 is TGTGCCAGTAGAAGGACAGGGGCTCTCGAAAAACTGTTTTTT. It codes for CASRRTGALEKLFF. This sequence joins TRBV19 and TRBJ1-4; 9 positions match TRBD1. Trimming removed 6 bases from V and 8 bases from J; junction bases left unmatched: 7. Germline CDR1 LNHDA, CDR2 SQIVND (reference sequence). This CDR3 is 14 amino acids long.